The 14 T cell receptor beta chains in this list originate from one sample, sequenced in a study of T-cell reconstitution after alpha-beta-depleted transplantation in children. As it was prepared, the TCRbeta library received unique molecular identifiers. TCRdb analysed the PCR reads with MiXCR anew, one entry per CDR3 protein. The sample includes 200,000 to 250,000 distinct CDR3 sequences, approximately 10% seen only once; the top ten take roughly 27%. Sequences were derived from PBMCs, sampled before TCRalphabeta/CD19-depleted stem cell transplant. These receptors were obtained from a child younger than two with acute myeloid leukemia, due to receive a stem cell transplant.

This clonotype was counted many times. The rearrangement links TRBV24-1 to TRBJ2-4; D gene unclear. The CDR3 extends over 14 amino acids. V lost 9 bases to trimming and J lost 4 bases, with 15 bases between them. Germline CDR1 reads KGHDR; CDR2 reads SFDVKD. CDR3 sequence: CATFNRAPKNIQYF. CDR3 sequence (DNA): TGTGCCACCTTCAATAGGGCCCCTAAAAACATTCAGTACTTC.

This clonotype was found once. A read error may account for a junction end that differs from germline. The CDR3 here is CATSFLSGKQFF. The CDR3 DNA reads as TGCGCCACCAGCTTCCTATCGGGTAAGCAGTTCTTC. This sequence joins TRBV5-1 and TRBJ2-1, with D uncertain. The CDR3 extends over 12 amino acids. The germline CDR1 and CDR2 sequences are SGHRS and YFSETQ.

In its sample, this clonotype was seen many times. The chain is built from TRBV29-1 and TRBJ1-1, with 7 bases matching TRBD1. The junction had 13 bases not matched to a gene; V was cut back by 6 bases and J by 6 bases. Germline CDR1 and CDR2: SQVTM and ANQGSEA. The CDR3 spans 14 residues. The CDR3 loop reads CSVGDQNRGSEAFF. In DNA, the CDR3 is TGCAGCGTGGGGGACCAAAACAGGGGCTCTGAAGCTTTCTTT.

A note on this clonotype: A single base separates this from a much larger clone, so it may be a read error. V is TRBV7-3 and J is TRBJ2-1, with D possibly TRBD2 on 7 matching bases. The CDR3 runs to 15 residues. V was clipped by 1 base and J by 4 bases, with 11 bases between them. Germline CDR1 and CDR2: SGHTA and FQGTGA. The CDR3 region is CASSLIGGDYNEQFF. Here the CDR3 DNA reads TGTGCCAGCAGCTTAATAGGGGGGGATTACAATGAGCAGTTCTTC. Full variable domain (outside the CDR3, taken from reference TRBV7-3 and TRBJ2-1): GAGVSQTPSNKVTEKGKYVELRCDPISGHTALYWYRQSLGQGPEFLIYFQGTGAADDSGLPNDRFFAVRPEGSVSTLKIQRTERGDSAVYLCASSLIGGDYNEQFFGPGTRLTVL.

This chain links TRBV7-2 with TRBJ2-2, with D hard to call. Germline values: CDR1 SGHTA, CDR2 FQGNSA. V lost 2 bases and J 7 bases, leaving 14 bases between the germline ends. CDR3 size: 15 residues. The CDR3 DNA reads TGTGCCAGCAGCTTATCCAGGTCTATCGGCGGGGAGCTGTTTTTT. This sequence encodes CASSLSRSIGGELFF.

The chain couples TRBV19 to TRBJ2-2; D is perhaps TRBD1 or TRBD2 (5 bases each). The germline V and J ends were trimmed by 3 bases and 7 bases, with 12 bases remaining between them. Germline loops: CDR1 LNHDA, CDR2 SQIVND (reference sequence). The CDR3 covers 14 residues. CDR3 sequence: CASSIEGFGGELFF. CDR3 bases: TGTGCCAGTAGTATTGAGGGGTTCGGCGGGGAGCTGTTTTTT.

This clonotype was seen ten or more times. The CDR3 loop reads CASSQVLGTQEKLFF. The CDR3 bases are TGTGCCAGCAGCCAAGTTCTAGGGACTCAGGAAAAACTGTTTTTT. The chain links TRBV14 to TRBJ1-4, with D tentatively TRBD1 (5 bases). Germline loops: CDR1 SGHDN, CDR2 FVKESK. This CDR3 has 15 amino acids. The ends were cut back, 1 base at V and 8 bases at J, with 14 bases in the middle.

This clonotype was picked up many times. This chain connects TRBV7-8 to TRBJ2-7, with D maybe TRBD2 (6 bases). V was trimmed by 1 base and J by 0 bases, leaving 16 bases between them. CDR3 length equals 17 residues. Per germline, CDR1 SGHVS and CDR2 FQNEAQ. The chain's CDR3 is CASSLGGGMHPSYEQYF. The CDR3 DNA follows: TGTGCCAGCAGCTTAGGGGGCGGGATGCACCCCTCCTACGAGCAGTACTTC. Variable domain in full (rest from reference TRBV7-8 and TRBJ2-7): GAGVSQSPRYKVAKRGQDVALRCDPISGHVSLFWYQQALGQGPEFLTYFQNEAQLDKSGLPSDRFFAERPEGSVSTLKIQRTQQEDSAVYLCASSLGGGMHPSYEQYFGPGTRLTVT.

This clonotype showed up many times. V usage is TRBV28 and J usage is TRBJ2-7; TRBD1 matches at 7 bases. Germline assignment: CDR1 MDHEN and CDR2 SYDVKM. Trimming at V came to 8 bases and at J to 8 bases, leaving 9 bases not matched to a gene. The length of the CDR3 is 12 residues. The CDR3 DNA sequence: TGTGCCAGCCGGACAGGTCTTGGAAAGCAGTACTTC. The encoded protein is CASRTGLGKQYF. The full variable domain, in which reference TRBV28 and TRBJ2-7 provide the parts outside the CDR3, is DVKVTQSSRYLVKRTGEKVFLECVQDMDHENMFWYRQDPGLGLRLIYFSYDVKMKEKGDIPEGYSVSREKKERFSLILESASTNQTSMYLCASRTGLGKQYFGPGTRLTVT.

This clonotype was seen ten or more times. The chain has TRBV20-1 and TRBJ2-1, with 15 bases fitting TRBD2. The germline V gene encodes CDR1 DFQATT and CDR2 SNEGSKA (reference sequence). Trimming took 5 bases from V and 10 from J; bases not matched to a gene: 9. The CDR3 contains 15 residues. CDR3 loop: CSAARTSGRAREQFF. CDR3 DNA sequence: TGCAGTGCTGCCCGGACTAGCGGGAGGGCCCGAGAGCAGTTCTTC.

This clonotype was picked up a small number of times. Just one base apart from a much larger clone, this may be a read error. The chain recombines TRBV5-1 with TRBJ2-1, with TRBD1 matching 8 bases. This CDR3 contains 15 residues. Germline V gene data show CDR1 as SGHRS and CDR2 as YFSETQ. CDR3 bases: TGCGCCAGCAGCTTGGCCGGACAGGGAATCGGTGAGCAGTCCTTC. Translating gives CASSLAGQGIGEQSF.

In its sample, this clonotype was seen once. This chain joins TRBV5-6 and TRBJ2-5; the match to TRBD2 covers 10 bases. CDR1 and CDR2 (germline): SGHDT, YYEEEE. The CDR3 has 16 amino acids. Trimming took 4 bases from V and 2 from J; bases not matched to a gene: 8. CDR3 sequence: CASSPGTSETQETQYF. The CDR3 bases are TGTGCCAGCAGCCCCGGGACTAGCGAAACTCAAGAGACCCAGTACTTC.

A word on this clonotype: A much bigger clone sits one base away, suggesting this may be a read error. The chain employs TRBV14 and TRBJ2-4; TRBD1 or TRBD2 may be the D gene (5 bases each). The CDR3 length is 14 residues. Germline V lookup: CDR1 SGHDN, CDR2 FVKESK. The CDR3 spells CAGSREAGTGIQYF. The CDR3 DNA reads TGTGCCGGCAGCCGGGAAGCCGGGACGGGGATTCAGTACTTC.

At least ten counts were recorded for this clonotype. The chain links TRBV7-9 to TRBJ2-3, with 7 bases that match TRBD2. CDR1 and CDR2 from the germline V gene are SEHNR and FQNEAQ (reference sequence). Trimming removed 9 bases from V and 4 bases from J; junction bases left unmatched: 4. The CDR3 spans 12 residues. In DNA form, the CDR3 reads TGTGCCAGGGGAGGGCCCTCAGATACGCAGTATTTT. Residues: CARGGPSDTQYF.